This TCR beta chain is from a study of cytotoxic CD8 clonotypes in ibrutinib-treated CLL. General study results and limits: Clonality, elevated at ibrutinib response, dropped back toward baseline at progression. Patients had baseline clonality above age-matched healthy donors, and this clonality moved with circulating CD8+ T-cell counts.

The ends were cut back, 7 bases at V and 1 base at J, with 5 bases in the middle. The germline V gene has CDR1 MDHEN and CDR2 SYDVKM. The CDR3 has 12 residues. Assay: immunoSEQ multiplex PCR; the TCRdb copy retains only in-frame clones and omits some. Of roughly 97,000 clones listed, 70% to 85% were seen once; the top ten hold around 32%. Cryopreserved PBMCs supplied 2 to 2.5 micrograms of genomic DNA for TCR beta libraries. As regards this clone: Its antigen is not known.

The starting material was PBMCs, obtained after 12 months of ibrutinib treatment. This TCR came from a human donor with chronic lymphocytic leukemia. The J gene is TRBJ1-5, the V gene TRBV28; D gene unclear. CDR3 nucleotides: TGTGCCAGCACCCAGAGCAATCAGCCCCAGCATTTT. It specifies CASTQSNQPQHF.